This T cell receptor beta chain came from a study of blood T cell repertoires in COVID-19. In the authors' methods: Cell counts per sample came from amplifying reference gene primers. Sequencing used immunoSEQ multiplex PCR; TCRdb keeps in-frame clones, though not all of them. V and J calls and clone size are those listed in that table; D and trimming were worked out from the DNA. The sample lists 350,000 to 500,000 clones; about 90% were seen once. This CDR3 comprises 16 residues. Per germline, CDR1 SGHAT and CDR2 FQNNGV. Trimming took off 5 bases at V and 1 base at J, with 16 bases between the two ends. This clone was recorded a few times.

The TCR was taken from a man in his late teens or twenties with COVID-19, enrolled during active disease. The sample taken for sequencing was peripheral blood. The chain links TRBV11-2 to TRBJ2-3; D is perhaps TRBD2 (7 bases). The DNA of the CDR3 is TGTGCCAGCAGCGTACAGGGAGGGATGGGCACAGATACGCAGTATTTT. Amino acids: CASSVQGGMGTDTQYF.